The rows below give T cell receptor beta chains drawn from one sample of a study of T cell changes during pregnancy in multiple sclerosis. TCRdb's copy holds only in-frame clones and misses some; the assay was immunoSEQ multiplex PCR. The data contain approximately 21,000 clones, about 85% of them singletons. This specimen consisted of CD8+ T cells from peripheral blood mononuclear cells, obtained in the third trimester of pregnancy. The origin of the receptors is a female donor in good health, enrolled as a control in a pregnancy study. Both conserved end residues are trimmed from each CDR3. Fields, in order: V gene, J gene, CDR3 protein.

>TRBV9|TRBJ2-1
ASSPRTGAYNEQF
>TRBV4-3|TRBJ2-3
ASSQGTSGADTQY
>TRBV4-3|TRBJ2-7
ASSEWQGAWEQY
>TRBV5-8|TRBJ2-5
ASPGLTRFQTQY
>TRBV2|TRBJ1-4
ASSELLSETNEKLF
>TRBV28|TRBJ2-1
ASSLFNSPDNEQF
>TRBV18|TRBJ2-7
ASSHSRDPVGSEQY
>TRBV10-3|TRBJ2-2
AISSGTGYTGELF
>TRBV7-6|TRBJ1-1
ASTNLGGGGLSEAF
>TRBV27|TRBJ2-2
ASSGGKTTGELF
>TRBV2|TRBJ1-2
ASSSYGYT
>TRBV27|TRBJ1-1
ASSLETGSEAF
>TRBV19|TRBJ2-7
ASSIGMGLKAYEQY
>TRBV7-6|TRBJ2-3
ASSPGGGLAGEKRPDTQY
>TRBV7-6|TRBJ2-2
ASRLGENTGELF
>TRBV19|TRBJ1-5
ASRTGDQPQH
>TRBV10-2|TRBJ2-7
ASSDGTTNQY
>TRBV7-9|TRBJ2-2
ASSSQTGDGELF
>TRBV5-6|TRBJ2-5
ASSLVGGRSETQY
>TRBV5-6|TRBJ1-2
ASSLVGGSPVYGYT
>TRBV5-4|TRBJ2-1
ASSYGTGWNEQF
>TRBV7-8|TRBJ2-3
ASSFGGSRSDTQY
>TRBV7-3|TRBJ2-1
ASSSEGGFPYNEQF
>TRBV5-4|TRBJ2-7
ASSLDPAEAYEQY